The next 32 T cell receptor beta chains were all read from a single sample in a study of CD8 T cells in ankylosing spondylitis. Points from the study as a whole: Ankylosing spondylitis blood seemed to carry a telltale TCR beta motif made of several highly homologous variants.

Each CDR3 protein is one row after TCRdb ran MiXCR on the 5' RACE reads. The repertoire includes about 420,000 distinct CDR3 sequences, approximately 20% of them detected once, and about a sixth sits in the top ten. No antigens are known for them. The specimen was blood, either unsorted or a sorted T cell fraction (not recorded which). The receptors derive from a male donor with ankylosing spondylitis.

There are many counts of this clonotype. The V and J genes are TRBV5-1 and TRBJ2-1, with TRBD1 as a possible D gene (6 bases). The ends were cut back, 1 base at V and 2 bases at J, with 25 bases in the middle. This CDR3 is built from 20 residues. From germline, CDR1 is SGHRS and CDR2 YFSETQ. In nucleotides, the CDR3 is TGCGCCAGCAGCTTGTACAGGTCAGGGGCCCTCGCACTTCCCTACAATGAGCAGTTCTTC. It is translated as CASSLYRSGALALPYNEQFF.

The table lists this clonotype with a few counts. This rearrangement joins TRBV6-1 to TRBJ1-4; 8 bases line up with TRBD1. The CDR3 covers 16 residues. V dropped 6 bases and J dropped 6; count of bases not matched to a gene: 12. Germline assignment: CDR1 MNHNS and CDR2 SASEGT. CDR3 region: CASSGHRGGQDEKLFF. The CDR3 nucleotides read TGTGCCAGCAGCGGCCACAGGGGGGGCCAGGATGAAAAACTGTTTTTT.

This clonotype was observed a handful of times. The gene calls are TRBV19 and TRBJ2-7, with 8 bases fitting TRBD2. Germline values: CDR1 LNHDA, CDR2 SQIVND (reference sequence). J lost 3 bases, V lost 2 bases, and 3 bases had no gene match. The CDR3 has 14 residues. The CDR3: CASSISGSFYEQYF. CDR3 coding DNA: TGTGCCAGTAGTATAAGCGGGAGCTTCTACGAGCAGTACTTC. The full variable domain, rest sourced from reference TRBV19 and TRBJ2-7, is DGGITQSPKYLFRKEGQNVTLSCEQNLNHDAMYWYRQDPGQGLRLIYYSQIVNDFQKGDIAEGYSVSREKKESFPLTVTSAQKNPTAFYLCASSISGSFYEQYFGPGTRLTVT.

This clonotype was detected a few times. The CDR3 sequence: CASSLTGMGKEAFF. The CDR3 DNA sequence: TGTGCCAGCAGCTTAACTGGGATGGGGAAGGAAGCTTTCTTT. The chain is built from TRBV7-3 and TRBJ1-1; no reliable D call. The CDR3 is 14 amino acids. Trimming left V 0 bases short and J 8 bases short, with 13 bases between. In germline, CDR1 is SGHTA, CDR2 FQGTGA.

The chain recombines TRBV9 with TRBJ2-1, with 9 nucleotides matching TRBD2. This CDR3 is 15 amino acids long. With V trimmed by 3 bases and J by 1 base, 2 bases remained unmatched. Looked up from germline, CDR1 is SGDLS and CDR2 is YYNGEE. CDR3 sequence (DNA): TGTGCCAGCAGCGAGACTAGCGGATCCTACAATGAGCAGTTCTTC. Amino acid sequence: CASSETSGSYNEQFF.

In this sample, this clonotype turned up many times. V gene TRBV5-6 combines with J gene TRBJ2-3; D perhaps matches TRBD2 (6 bases). Germline CDR1 and CDR2: SGHDT and YYEEEE. The germline V and J ends were trimmed by 4 bases and 4 bases, with 7 bases remaining between them. The CDR3 sequence is 12 residues long. The CDR3 protein is CASSLAPDTQYF. The CDR3 DNA reads as TGTGCCAGCAGCCTAGCGCCAGATACGCAGTATTTT.

The sample holds a few counts of this clonotype. The chain has TRBV21-1 and TRBJ2-1; the table assigns TRBD2, which was not confirmed against the DNA. TRBV21-1 is termed a pseudogene. The CDR3 spans 18 residues. CDR3 in DNA: TGTGCCAGCAGCAAAGGACCTTGGCTAGCGGTGATCTACAATGAGCAGTTCTTC. It is translated as CASSKGPWLAVIYNEQFF.

This clonotype was picked up a small number of times. The chain is built from TRBV20-1 and TRBJ1-1; 9 bases align to TRBD1. The CDR3 extends over 14 amino acids. Germline V gene sequence: CDR1 DFQATT, CDR2 SNEGSKA (reference sequence). With 3 bases clipped from V and 1 base from J, the junction kept 3 bases outside the gene matches. The CDR3 spells CSARGDRENTEAFF. In DNA form, the CDR3 reads TGCAGTGCTAGGGGGGACAGGGAGAACACTGAAGCTTTCTTT.

This clonotype was counted a few times. V is TRBV12-3 or TRBV12-4 and J is TRBJ2-6, with D possibly matching TRBD1 (6 bases). V was cut by 6 bases and J by 1 base, with 25 bases left in between. The CDR3 spans 20 residues. The CDR3 loop is CASSPGARTGFSSGANVLTF. The DNA of the CDR3 is TGTGCCAGCAGCCCTGGGGCGAGAACAGGGTTCAGTTCTGGGGCCAACGTCCTGACTTTC.

V and J are TRBV4-1 and TRBJ2-3; D is uncertain. Trimming shortened V by 0 bases and J by 0 bases, and 25 bases separated the two germline ends. The germline V gene encodes CDR1 MGHRA and CDR2 YSYEKL. The CDR3 is 21 amino acids. The CDR3 nucleotides are TGCGCCAGCAGCCAAGATTTGGAAGTGGTGGTACCAGTCTTTAGCACAGATACGCAGTATTTT. It is translated as CASSQDLEVVVPVFSTDTQYF.

V gene TRBV4-1 combines with J gene TRBJ2-1; 9 nucleotides agree with TRBD2. With V trimmed by 4 bases and J by 6 bases, 10 bases remained unmatched. The CDR3 length is 16 residues. Germline V gives CDR1 MGHRA, CDR2 YSYEKL. The CDR3 sequence is CASSRRTGGRANEQFF. The CDR3 DNA follows: TGCGCCAGCAGCCGCCGAACTGGCGGGAGGGCCAATGAGCAGTTCTTC.

This clonotype was seen a handful of times. CDR3 region: CASSPTGRGEAFF. The CDR3 bases are TGTGCCAGCAGCCCGACAGGGAGGGGTGAAGCTTTCTTT. The chain couples TRBV7-3 to TRBJ1-1; 7 positions match TRBD1. J lost 7 bases, V lost 5 bases, and 7 bases had no gene match. This CDR3 comprises 13 residues. Germline CDR1 SGHTA, CDR2 FQGTGA.

This clonotype has more than one count but fewer than ten. The chain is built from TRBV12-3 or TRBV12-4 and TRBJ2-1; possible D gene TRBD2, 5 bases. Trimming shortened V by 0 bases and J by 6 bases, and 12 bases separated the two germline ends. This CDR3 comprises 15 residues. The CDR3 DNA follows: TGTGCCAGCAGTTTAGCGGGAAGGGAGCTCAATGAGCAGTTCTTC. The encoded protein is CASSLAGRELNEQFF.

There are a few counts of this clonotype. Here the CDR3 DNA reads TGTGCCTCGGAGGCCCTACCGACCGGTGGCTACACCTTC. This encodes CASEALPTGGYTF. The V call is TRBV12-3 or TRBV12-4, the J call TRBJ1-2; no reliable D call. Trimming removed 11 bases from V and 7 bases from J, with 20 bases in between. This CDR3 is built from 13 residues.

This clonotype was seen repeatedly, ten times or more. The V gene is TRBV29-1, the J gene TRBJ2-1, with D possibly matching TRBD1 (6 bases). Trimming removed 8 bases at V and 6 bases at J, with 17 bases between. CDR3 length: 13 residues. In germline, CDR1 is SQVTM, CDR2 ANQGSEA. The CDR3 DNA reads TGCAGCATCCGGGCAGGGGAACGCAATGAGCAGTTCTTC. As protein: CSIRAGERNEQFF.

This chain connects TRBV11-3 to TRBJ2-3, with 9 nucleotides matching TRBD2. The CDR3 extends over 16 amino acids. CDR1 is SGHNT, CDR2 YENEEA, per germline. V trimming: 3 bases; J trimming: 5 bases; junction bases outside the gene matches: 9. The CDR3 DNA reads as TGTGCCAGCAGCTTTCGGCGGGAGGGCAGGGTAGATACGCAGTATTTT. Amino acid sequence: CASSFRREGRVDTQYF.

This clonotype showed up just a few times. The V call is TRBV18, the J call TRBJ2-1, with D uncertain. This CDR3 is built from 12 residues. The ends were cut back, 0 bases at V and 5 bases at J, with 2 bases in the middle. CDR1 and CDR2 (germline): KGHSH, LQKENI. The CDR3 is CASSPPNNEQFF. In DNA, the CDR3 is TGTGCCAGCTCACCACCAAACAATGAGCAGTTCTTC.

J is TRBJ2-5 and V is TRBV2; D perhaps matches TRBD1 (7 bases). The V gene lost 5 bases and the J gene lost 2 bases, with 15 bases spanning the gap. The CDR3 sequence is 15 residues long. The germline V gene has CDR1 SNHLY and CDR2 FYNNEI. In DNA form, the CDR3 reads TGTGCCAGCAGTCCTACCAGGGGGACTCAAGAGACCCAGTACTTC. Amino acid sequence: CASSPTRGTQETQYF.

DNA for the CDR3: TGTGCCAGCAGGTACGGCGGCGGTGACACCGGGGAGCTGTTTTTT. It yields the protein CASRYGGGDTGELFF. V usage is TRBV12-3 or TRBV12-4 and J usage is TRBJ2-2; D gene unclear. Between the trimmed V and J ends, which lost 6 bases and 3 bases, there was a span of 14 bases. CDR3 length: 15 amino acids.

This clonotype was observed at least ten times. The chain uses TRBV29-1 and TRBJ2-3, with D hard to call. Germline CDR1 is SQVTM and CDR2 is ANQGSEA. The CDR3 runs to 12 residues. V shed 6 bases and J shed 3 bases, with 10 bases lying between them. The CDR3 loop reads CSVGASTDTQYF. CDR3 nucleotides: TGCAGCGTAGGAGCATCAACAGATACGCAGTATTTT.

This clonotype came up a few times. The V and J genes are TRBV7-6 and TRBJ2-3; D is unclear. This CDR3 contains 14 residues. Trimming shortened V by 1 base and J by 2 bases, and 7 bases separated the two germline ends. CDR1 is SGHVS, CDR2 FNYEAQ, per germline. This CDR3 is CASSLGQTTDTQYF. CDR3 nucleotides: TGTGCCAGCAGCTTAGGCCAAACCACAGATACGCAGTATTTT.

CDR3 protein: CASRDGRQPDTGELFF. The CDR3 DNA follows: TGTGCCAGCAGGGACGGACGGCAGCCGGACACCGGGGAGCTGTTTTTT. The rearrangement joins TRBV12-3 or TRBV12-4 to TRBJ2-2; D gene uncertain. This CDR3 is built from 16 residues. The V end lost 6 bases, the J end lost 3 bases, and 17 bases lay between the germline ends.

The V gene is TRBV9, the J gene TRBJ2-3; 13 bases align to TRBD2. The CDR3 totals 18 residues. After removal of 5 bases from V and 2 bases from J, the junction contained 11 bases not matched to a gene. Germline values: CDR1 SGDLS, CDR2 YYNGEE. Here the CDR3 DNA reads TGTGCCAGCAGTCGTCTTTATGGACTAGCGGGAGACACAGATACGCAGTATTTT. Translation: CASSRLYGLAGDTDTQYF.

This clonotype has at least ten counts. The CDR3 DNA reads as TGCGCCAGCAGCCAAGATGATACGCAGTATTTT. This codes for CASSQDDTQYF. This chain connects TRBV5-1 to TRBJ2-3; D uncertain. Germline V CDR1 and CDR2: SGHRS, YFSETQ. Trimming cost V 4 bases and J 6 bases, with 6 bases left between them. This CDR3 is 11 amino acids long. Full variable domain (missing parts from reference TRBV5-1 and TRBJ2-3): KAGVTQTPRYLIKTRGQQVTLSCSPISGHRSVSWYQQTPGQGLQFLFEYFSETQRNKGNFPGRFSGRQFSNSRSEMNVSTLELGDSALYLCASSQDDTQYFGPGTRLTVL.

The chain uses TRBV5-1 and TRBJ2-1; 8 bases line up with TRBD2. The V and J ends lost 0 bases and 2 bases, in that order; junction bases with no gene match: 7. This CDR3 has 17 amino acids. Germline V gene data show CDR1 as SGHRS and CDR2 as YFSETQ. CDR3 loop: CASSLATSGLTYNEQFF. Written as DNA, the CDR3 is TGCGCCAGCAGCTTGGCTACTAGCGGTCTTACCTACAATGAGCAGTTCTTC.

The V call is TRBV5-1, the J call TRBJ2-7; weak D call: TRBD1 (6 bases). V was clipped by 4 bases and J by 2 bases, with 16 bases between them. The CDR3 spans 15 residues. The V gene's germline CDR1 is SGHRS and CDR2 YFSETQ. In DNA, the CDR3 is TGCGCCAGCAGCATACAGGGAGTACGGGCCTACGAGCAGTACTTC. Translation: CASSIQGVRAYEQYF.

J is TRBJ1-6 and V is TRBV9, with no clear D. Germline loops: CDR1 SGDLS, CDR2 YYNGEE. The CDR3 runs to 13 residues. V shed 0 bases and J shed 14 bases, with 12 bases lying between them. For the CDR3, the DNA is TGTGCCAGCAGCGTAGGGACGGACTCGGCCCTCCACTTT. This codes for CASSVGTDSALHF.

CDR3: CASNPQGWFAGELFF. The CDR3 coding sequence is TGTGCCAGTAACCCACAGGGTTGGTTTGCCGGGGAGCTGTTTTTT. The chain is built from TRBV19 and TRBJ2-2, with D perhaps matching TRBD1 (6 bases). CDR1 is LNHDA and CDR2 is SQIVND in the germline V gene (reference sequence). Deletions cut 7 bases from V and 6 bases from J, with 18 bases between. This CDR3 region has 15 residues.

The chain couples TRBV5-1 to TRBJ2-7; D gene uncertain. The CDR3 length is 14 residues. Trimming stripped 1 base from V and 4 bases from J, with 12 bases between. Per germline, CDR1 SGHRS and CDR2 YFSETQ. The CDR3: CASSLPNGAYEQYF. The CDR3 DNA follows: TGCGCCAGCAGCTTGCCCAACGGAGCGTACGAGCAGTACTTC.

V gene TRBV7-9 combines with J gene TRBJ2-1; D gene uncertain. CDR1 and CDR2 (germline): SEHNR, FQNEAQ (reference sequence). This CDR3 is 12 amino acids long. V dropped 0 bases and J dropped 9 bases, with 6 bases sitting between them. CDR3 residues: CASSLAEGEQFF. CDR3 coding DNA: TGTGCCAGCAGCTTAGCTGAAGGTGAGCAGTTCTTC.

This clonotype occurred a few times. V and J are TRBV11-2 and TRBJ1-5; D ambiguous. This CDR3 region has 18 residues. Germline CDR1 SGHAT, CDR2 FQNNGV. Trimming took 2 bases from V and 6 from J, leaving 23 bases between them. The CDR3 reads CASSLWSPRGGWVQPQHF. The CDR3 DNA sequence: TGTGCCAGCAGCTTATGGTCCCCCCGGGGAGGTTGGGTTCAGCCCCAGCATTTT.

This clonotype was counted only a few times. The rearrangement joins TRBV5-1 to TRBJ1-5; D gene ambiguous. The CDR3 consists of 13 residues. Germline V gene sequence: CDR1 SGHRS, CDR2 YFSETQ. Trimming left V 0 bases short and J 5 bases short, with 6 bases between. The CDR3 region is CASSLGDDQPQHF. CDR3 nucleotides: TGCGCCAGCAGCTTGGGGGATGATCAGCCCCAGCATTTT.